This entry lists 17 T cell receptor beta chains sequenced from one sample in a study of OX40 agonist ivuxolimab in advanced cancers. Only in-frame clones appear in the TCRdb table, and some are missing; sequencing was by immunoSEQ multiplex PCR. The repertoire holds tens of thousands of clones, with about 88% as singletons. This sample comprised CD4+ or CD8+ T cells sorted from blood, obtained in a trial of the OX40 agonist ivuxolimab. The receptors were gathered from an adult with an advanced solid tumor such as melanoma, head and neck, liver or kidney cancer.

This rearrangement joins TRBV19 to TRBJ2-7; TRBD1 might be the D (5 bases). The CDR3 extends over 13 amino acids. Trimming took off 4 bases at V and 6 bases at J, with 13 bases between the two ends. The germline V gene encodes CDR1 LNHDA and CDR2 SQIVND (reference sequence). In nucleotides, the CDR3 is TGTGCCAGTAGTACTCTTGCAGGGTCCGAGCAGTACTTC. Protein product: CASSTLAGSEQYF.

The chain has TRBV28 and TRBJ2-5; TRBD2 matches at 9 bases. CDR1 is MDHEN, CDR2 SYDVKM, per germline. CDR3 length: 19 amino acids. V shed 4 bases and J 2 bases; nucleotides not matched to a gene: 17. The CDR3 reads CASSSHRVNSGGTQETQYF. CDR3 bases: TGTGCCAGCAGTTCCCACCGTGTGAATAGCGGGGGAACTCAAGAGACCCAGTACTTC. The full variable domain, rest sourced from reference TRBV28 and TRBJ2-5, is DVKVTQSSRYLVKRTGEKVFLECVQDMDHENMFWYRQDPGLGLRLIYFSYDVKMKEKGDIPEGYSVSREKKERFSLILESASTNQTSMYLCASSSHRVNSGGTQETQYFGPGTRLLVL.

This clone showed up just once. The J gene is TRBJ2-5, the V gene TRBV5-1, with 9 bases lining up with TRBD2. V was clipped by 3 bases and J by 5 bases; unmatched bases: 11. This CDR3 contains 16 residues. Germline CDR1 reads SGHRS; CDR2 reads YFSETQ. For the CDR3, the DNA is TGCGCCAGCAGCTCCGCCCAGCGGGGGGCCCGGGAGACCCAGTACTTC. Its translation: CASSSAQRGARETQYF.

Within the sample, this clone is large (0.1 to 1%). V and J are TRBV7-2 and TRBJ1-3, with D unclear. CDR3 size: 15 residues. The V gene lost 5 bases and the J gene lost 0 bases, with 11 bases spanning the gap. CDR1 and CDR2 from the germline V gene are SGHTA and FQGNSA. The CDR3 coding sequence is TGTGCCAGCAGCCCTTTCATGGGCTCTGGAAACACCATATATTTT. Encoded protein: CASSPFMGSGNTIYF.

V and J are TRBV4-2 and TRBJ2-7; the D is unclear. Trimming took 3 bases from V and 4 from J, leaving 7 bases between them. The CDR3 is 12 amino acids. The germline CDR1 and CDR2 sequences are LGHNA and YNFKEQ. As DNA, the CDR3 is TGTGCCAGCAGCCAGGCCGGTTACGAGCAGTACTTC. This encodes CASSQAGYEQYF.

The chain employs TRBV18 and TRBJ2-7; 12 nucleotides match TRBD2. CDR1 is KGHSH, CDR2 LQKENI, per germline. The CDR3 has 19 amino acids. V shed 6 bases and J 2 bases; nucleotides not matched to a gene: 17. The CDR3 protein is CASSTTDTTSGGITYEQYF. DNA of the CDR3: TGTGCCAGCTCCACCACGGATACTACTAGCGGGGGGATTACCTACGAGCAGTACTTC.

The chain links TRBV5-1 to TRBJ2-1, with D hard to call. The germline V and J ends were trimmed by 0 bases and 5 bases, with 9 bases remaining between them. The CDR3 has 14 amino acids. Germline V gene lookup returns CDR1 SGHRS and CDR2 YFSETQ. The CDR3 region has the DNA TGCGCCAGCAGCTTGGAACACGGACACAATGAGCAGTTCTTC. Translated, it gives CASSLEHGHNEQFF.

This clone has only a few counts. This rearrangement joins TRBV19 to TRBJ1-5; TRBD1 matches 7 bases. The CDR3 consists of 13 residues. Germline values: CDR1 LNHDA, CDR2 SQIVND (reference sequence). The V gene end was trimmed by 7 bases and the J gene end by 5 bases; junction bases not matched to a gene: 5. The CDR3 sequence: CASIGRGYQPQHF. Written as DNA, the CDR3 is TGTGCCAGTATTGGCAGGGGGTATCAGCCCCAGCATTTT.

The chain carries TRBV6-6 and TRBJ1-1, with D perhaps matching TRBD1 (6 bases). This CDR3 contains 16 residues. The germline V gene has CDR1 MNHNY and CDR2 SVGAGI (reference sequence). V lost 7 bases and J lost 4, with 22 bases in between. For the CDR3, the DNA is TGTGCCAGCACCCCCTATTTCGGGGGGGGCGGCACTGAAGCTTTCTTT. Residues: CASTPYFGGGGTEAFF.

This chain connects TRBV5-1 to TRBJ2-5; possibly TRBD1 for D (6 bases). The CDR3 has 13 residues. V lost 4 bases and J 2 bases, leaving 9 bases between the germline ends. The V gene's germline CDR1 is SGHRS and CDR2 YFSETQ. CDR3 bases: TGCGCCAGCAGCCAGGGGTTGCAAGAGACCCAGTACTTC. Amino acids: CASSQGLQETQYF.

The chain links TRBV28 to TRBJ2-1, with 7 bases lining up with TRBD2. Germline assignment: CDR1 MDHEN and CDR2 SYDVKM. The ends lost 2 bases at V and 7 bases at J; junction bases unmatched: 5. The CDR3 is 14 residues long. Written as DNA, the CDR3 is TGTGCCAGCAGTTTAGCGGGAGAGAGGAATGAGCAGTTCTTC. The encoded protein is CASSLAGERNEQFF. Variable domain in full (rest from reference TRBV28 and TRBJ2-1): DVKVTQSSRYLVKRTGEKVFLECVQDMDHENMFWYRQDPGLGLRLIYFSYDVKMKEKGDIPEGYSVSREKKERFSLILESASTNQTSMYLCASSLAGERNEQFFGPGTRLTVL.

This chain connects TRBV5-3 to TRBJ2-1, with D unclear. TRBV5-3 belongs to the ORF category, with a function that is uncertain. Between the trimmed V and J ends, which lost 2 bases and 7 bases, there was a span of 4 bases. CDR3 size: 11 residues. The CDR3 sequence: CARSFPNEQFF. The CDR3 DNA follows: TGTGCCAGAAGCTTCCCGAATGAGCAGTTCTTC.

The CDR3 DNA is TGTGCCAGCAGCCAGTCGACAGGGCATGAAAAACTGTTTTTT. Protein sequence: CASSQSTGHEKLFF. The chain employs TRBV13 and TRBJ1-4, with 7 nucleotides matching TRBD1. Trimming removed 5 bases from V and 6 bases from J; junction bases left unmatched: 6. This CDR3 has 14 amino acids. Looked up from germline, CDR1 is PRHDT and CDR2 is FYEKMQ (reference sequence).

This sequence joins TRBV9 and TRBJ1-1; 8 bases are a match to TRBD1. The CDR3 contains 15 residues. Germline trimming cut 1 base from V and 3 bases from J; bases unmatched to any gene: 5. Germline values: CDR1 SGDLS, CDR2 YYNGEE. The CDR3 spells CASSVLTGDYTEAFF. CDR3 bases: TGTGCCAGCAGCGTACTGACAGGGGACTACACTGAAGCTTTCTTT.

This chain links TRBV27 with TRBJ2-1, with 7 nucleotides matching TRBD1. J lost 2 bases, V lost 2 bases, and 15 bases had no gene match. Per germline, CDR1 MNHEY and CDR2 SMNVEV (reference sequence). The CDR3 is 19 residues long. CDR3 sequence: CASSLIGTEAHPAYNEQFF. CDR3 DNA: TGTGCCAGCAGTTTAATAGGGACAGAGGCCCATCCCGCCTACAATGAGCAGTTCTTC.

The chain recombines TRBV5-1 with TRBJ1-4; 7 bases line up with TRBD1. J gave up 1 base and V 4 bases, and 7 bases lay outside the gene matches. CDR3 length: 16 amino acids. CDR1 and CDR2 (germline): SGHRS, YFSETQ. CDR3 protein: CASSPGQAGTNEKLFF. The CDR3 nucleotides read TGCGCCAGCAGCCCCGGACAGGCGGGAACTAATGAAAAACTGTTTTTT.

With regard to this clone: This specimen includes other DNA sequences encoding the same CDR3. The chain has TRBV19 and TRBJ2-7; D perhaps matches TRBD2 (5 bases). This CDR3 has 13 amino acids. V lost 1 base, J lost 3 bases, and 7 bases lay in between. In germline, CDR1 is LNHDA, CDR2 SQIVND (reference sequence). CDR3 nucleotide sequence: TGTGCCAGTAGTATAGGAGGGAGCTACGAGCAGTACTTC. This codes for CASSIGGSYEQYF.